These 32 T cell receptor beta chains share one sample of origin, sequenced in a study of response to subunit inactivated influenza vaccine. TCRdb independently ran MiXCR on the RT-PCR reads; one entry per CDR3 protein. The sample records roughly 540,000 distinct CDR3 sequences, 20% to 25% being singletons. This sample was also put to use in a study of T cells expressing NK-cell markers. That work contributes: The authors generated TCR beta cDNA through 5'RACE template switching with UMIs.

Here the sequenced sample was CD4+ T cells sorted from PBMCs, taken 11 to 12 days after vaccination. The receptors stem from a man between 45 and 60 years old who received an inactivated influenza vaccine.

This clonotype has just a few counts. The chain carries TRBV3-1 and TRBJ2-7; TRBD2 agrees at 7 bases. Germline assignment: CDR1 LGHDT and CDR2 YNNKEL (reference sequence). The J segment lost 3 bases and the V segment lost 5 bases, leaving 7 bases of the junction unmatched. This CDR3 comprises 14 residues. CDR3 bases: TGTGCCAGCAGCTCCGGCCCGGGGGGCTACGAGCAGTACTTC. Translation gives CASSSGPGGYEQYF.

There are a few counts of this clonotype. J is TRBJ2-1 and V is TRBV18; maybe TRBD1 (5 bases). This CDR3 has 21 amino acids. Between the trimmed V and J ends, which lost 2 bases and 0 bases, there was a span of 26 bases. Germline CDR1 and CDR2: KGHSH and LQKENI. CDR3 coding DNA: TGTGCCAGCTCACCATCATACGCCGTGGCAGGGTCCACCAGCTCCTACAATGAGCAGTTCTTC. It translates to CASSPSYAVAGSTSSYNEQFF.

The rearrangement links TRBV5-1 to TRBJ2-2, with 9 positions matching TRBD2. The CDR3 runs to 17 residues. Germline loops: CDR1 SGHRS, CDR2 YFSETQ. V shed 0 bases, J shed 5 bases, and the junction held 8 bases outside the gene matches. The CDR3 is CASSLAGLASLTGELFF. The DNA for the CDR3 is TGCGCCAGCAGCTTGGCGGGACTAGCTTCCCTGACCGGGGAGCTGTTTTTT.

The rearrangement uses TRBV12-3 or TRBV12-4 and TRBJ2-3; TRBD1 or TRBD2 may be the D gene (6 bases each). Trimming removed 6 bases from V and 5 bases from J, with 15 bases in between. The length of the CDR3 is 14 residues. The CDR3 region is CASSRGLRGDTQYF. The CDR3 region has the DNA TGTGCCAGCAGCCGGGGGCTCCGGGGAGATACGCAGTATTTT.

The sample holds a few counts of this clonotype. The genes are TRBV7-9 and TRBJ2-1; the D gene could be TRBD1 or TRBD2 (5 bases each). With 2 bases removed from V and 10 bases from J, the gap between germline ends came to 15 bases. CDR1 is SEHNR, CDR2 FQNEAQ, per germline (reference sequence). The CDR3 loop spans 14 amino acids. The CDR3 sequence: CASSLLVRDHEQFF. The CDR3 DNA reads as TGTGCCAGCAGCTTATTGGTAAGGGACCACGAGCAGTTCTTC.

Only a few counts were recorded for this clonotype. This chain connects TRBV6-1 to TRBJ2-3; 8 bases map to TRBD2. V trimming: 7 bases; J trimming: 1 base; junction bases outside the gene matches: 4. CDR1 is MNHNS and CDR2 is SASEGT in the germline V gene. This CDR3 is built from 14 residues. CDR3 loop: CASTQTSGTDTQYF. CDR3 sequence (DNA): TGTGCCAGCACCCAGACTAGCGGCACAGATACGCAGTATTTT.

The rearrangement uses TRBV11-2 and TRBJ1-1, with D unclear. Germline CDR1 reads SGHAT; CDR2 reads FQNNGV. The CDR3 spans 14 residues. V was clipped by 7 bases and J by 2 bases, with 14 bases between them. CDR3 in amino acids: CASTLIEGNTEAFF. The CDR3 bases are TGTGCCAGCACCCTTATCGAGGGAAACACTGAAGCTTTCTTT.

J is TRBJ2-7 and V is TRBV10-3; D is perhaps TRBD1 or TRBD2 (5 bases each). Germline V gene lookup returns CDR1 ENHRY and CDR2 SYGVKD. Trimming removed 10 bases from V and 3 bases from J, with 16 bases in between. This CDR3 has 13 residues. CDR3 protein: CATTGRPDYEQYF. In DNA form, the CDR3 reads TGTGCCACCACGGGACGGCCAGACTACGAGCAGTACTTC.

The V gene is TRBV20-1, the J gene TRBJ2-1, with 8 bases fitting TRBD2. The V segment lost 8 bases and the J segment 7 bases; nucleotides outside the gene matches: 10. Germline V gene lookup returns CDR1 DFQATT and CDR2 SNEGSKA (reference sequence). This CDR3 comprises 13 residues. CDR3 nucleotides: TGCAGTCTTGACGGGACTAGTGAGAATGAGCAGTTCTTC. Translating it yields CSLDGTSENEQFF.

This clonotype was seen more than once but under ten times. The V call is TRBV20-1, the J call TRBJ1-1; 9 positions agree with TRBD1. The CDR3 loop spans 16 amino acids. Germline CDR1 and CDR2: DFQATT and SNEGSKA (reference sequence). After removal of 6 bases from V and 1 base from J, the junction contained 12 bases not matched to a gene. The CDR3 sequence is CSARQGETWRNTEAFF. DNA of the CDR3: TGCAGTGCAAGACAGGGGGAAACATGGAGGAACACTGAAGCTTTCTTT.

The V and J genes are TRBV2 and TRBJ2-2, with D perhaps assigned TRBD1 or TRBD2 (6 bases each). The CDR3 covers 15 residues. CDR1 and CDR2 (germline): SNHLY, FYNNEI. Trimming took off 7 bases at V and 4 bases at J, with 16 bases between the two ends. CDR3 DNA: TGTGCCAGCAAATCCGGGGGCGCCGGCACCGGGGAGCTGTTTTTT. Residues: CASKSGGAGTGELFF.

This chain uses TRBV20-1 with TRBJ2-2; D is perhaps TRBD2 (5 bases). There are 17 residues in the CDR3. V was clipped by 6 bases and J by 0 bases, with 20 bases between them. Germline values: CDR1 DFQATT, CDR2 SNEGSKA (reference sequence). The CDR3 bases are TGCAGTGCCCGCACCAGCGGCCTGGACTCGAACACCGGGGAGCTGTTTTTT. Its translation is CSARTSGLDSNTGELFF.

The rearrangement uses TRBV20-1 and TRBJ1-6; D perhaps matches TRBD1 (5 bases). The CDR3 extends over 16 amino acids. Germline lookup yields CDR1 DFQATT and CDR2 SNEGSKA (reference sequence). V was clipped by 6 bases and J by 3 bases, with 18 bases between them. The chain's CDR3 is CSADQGRNLYNSPLHF. CDR3 bases: TGCAGTGCCGACCAGGGACGGAACCTCTATAATTCACCCCTCCACTTT.

The chain joins TRBV20-1 to TRBJ2-7; D is ambiguous. CDR1 DFQATT and CDR2 SNEGSKA come from the germline V gene (reference sequence). The ends were cut back, 0 bases at V and 3 bases at J, with 6 bases in the middle. There are 12 residues in the CDR3. The CDR3 region has the DNA TGCAGTGCTAGAGATTACGGCTACGAGCAGTACTTC. Translated, it gives CSARDYGYEQYF.

This clonotype was seen only a few times. V gene TRBV6-1 combines with J gene TRBJ2-5; TRBD1 or TRBD2 may be the D gene (5 bases each). The CDR3 consists of 15 residues. The V gene's germline CDR1 is MNHNS and CDR2 SASEGT. Trimming removed 5 bases at V and 5 bases at J, with 18 bases between. The CDR3 region is CASSPSGGWGETQYF. The CDR3 DNA is TGTGCCAGCAGTCCCTCCGGAGGCTGGGGGGAGACCCAGTACTTC.

The V and J genes are TRBV12-3 or TRBV12-4 and TRBJ2-1; the D is unclear. This CDR3 spans 13 amino acids. V lost 1 base to trimming and J lost 6 bases, with 7 bases between them. The CDR3 region has the DNA TGTGCCAGCAGTTTAGGGTACGCCAATGAGCAGTTCTTC. It specifies CASSLGYANEQFF.

This clonotype has ten or more counts. V usage is TRBV15 and J usage is TRBJ2-1, with D perhaps TRBD2 (6 bases). Germline CDR1 and CDR2: LNHNV and YYDKDF (reference sequence). This CDR3 is built from 14 residues. V gave up 3 bases and J gave up 4 bases, with 10 bases separating them. The CDR3 region has the DNA TGTGCCACCAGCAGGAGCGGGTCTTACAATGAGCAGTTCTTC. Translating gives CATSRSGSYNEQFF. The full variable domain, in which reference TRBV15 and TRBJ2-1 provide the parts outside the CDR3, is DAMVIQNPRYQVTQFGKPVTLSCSQTLNHNVMYWYQQKSSQAPKLLFHYYDKDFNNEADTPDNFQSRRPNTSFCFLDIRSPGLGDTAMYLCATSRSGSYNEQFFGPGTRLTVL.

This rearrangement joins TRBV19 to TRBJ2-3, with D unclear. The CDR3 has 14 residues. V was trimmed by 3 bases and J by 0 bases, leaving 7 bases between them. Germline V gene data show CDR1 as LNHDA and CDR2 as SQIVND (reference sequence). The CDR3 DNA reads as TGTGCCAGTAGTATGATGGGGAGCACAGATACGCAGTATTTT. Amino acid sequence: CASSMMGSTDTQYF.

The V call is TRBV15, the J call TRBJ2-7, with D maybe TRBD1 (5 bases). CDR3 size: 15 residues. V shed 0 bases and J shed 6 bases, with 15 bases lying between them. Germline CDR1 LNHNV, CDR2 YYDKDF (reference sequence). CDR3 protein: CATSRDPGNQPEQYF. In nucleotides, the CDR3 is TGTGCCACCAGCAGAGATCCAGGGAATCAGCCCGAGCAGTACTTC. Full variable domain (missing parts from reference TRBV15 and TRBJ2-7): DAMVIQNPRYQVTQFGKPVTLSCSQTLNHNVMYWYQQKSSQAPKLLFHYYDKDFNNEADTPDNFQSRRPNTSFCFLDIRSPGLGDTAMYLCATSRDPGNQPEQYFGPGTRLTVT.

The sample holds a few counts of this clonotype. The chain recombines TRBV28 with TRBJ1-1; D unresolved. Germline V lookup: CDR1 MDHEN, CDR2 SYDVKM. This CDR3 is 12 amino acids long. With 8 bases removed from V and 1 base from J, the gap between germline ends came to 8 bases. The CDR3 bases are TGTGCCAGCCAGGCCAGGAACACTGAAGCTTTCTTT. It is translated as CASQARNTEAFF.

This clonotype has more than one count but fewer than ten. Written as DNA, the CDR3 is TGTGCCAGCAGCTCATTGGGACTAGCGGGATTGGAGACCCAGTACTTC. As protein: CASSSLGLAGLETQYF. The chain carries TRBV5-6 and TRBJ2-5, with 13 bases identical to TRBD2. There are 16 residues in the CDR3. The V segment lost 3 bases and the J segment 5 bases; nucleotides outside the gene matches: 7. Germline CDR1 is SGHDT and CDR2 is YYEEEE.

In its sample, this clonotype was seen a few times. This sequence joins TRBV29-1 and TRBJ2-1; 12 positions agree with TRBD2. The CDR3 is 16 residues long. Trimming cost V 4 bases and J 4 bases; bases outside gene matches: 8. Germline CDR1 and CDR2: SQVTM and ANQGSEA. The CDR3 region is CSVVGLAGIQYNEQFF. The CDR3 DNA is TGCAGCGTTGTGGGACTAGCGGGTATACAATACAATGAGCAGTTCTTC.

This clonotype was counted ten times or more. V is TRBV5-1 and J is TRBJ2-5; the D gene is possibly TRBD2 (5 bases). V lost 4 bases and J 9 bases, leaving 16 bases between the germline ends. The CDR3 has 13 amino acids. Germline V CDR1 and CDR2: SGHRS, YFSETQ. In nucleotides, the CDR3 is TGCGCCAGCAGCCTAACAGCCGACGGGGCCCAGTACTTC. Amino acid sequence: CASSLTADGAQYF.

This clonotype occurred a few times. V and J are TRBV27 and TRBJ2-5, with TRBD1 identical over 8 bases. The CDR3 is 15 amino acids. Germline CDR1 MNHEY, CDR2 SMNVEV (reference sequence). V lost 3 bases to trimming and J lost 4 bases; unmatched junction nucleotides: 7. The CDR3 nucleotides are TGTGCCAGCAGTTTCGGACAGGGCGAGGGAGAGACCCAGTACTTC. As protein: CASSFGQGEGETQYF.

This clonotype was observed a handful of times. The chain links TRBV7-2 to TRBJ2-1, with a possible D match to TRBD2 (6 bases). Trimming took 3 bases from V and 8 from J, leaving 11 bases between them. Germline CDR1 SGHTA, CDR2 FQGNSA. The CDR3 runs 13 residues. The CDR3: CASSLASVHEQFF. In nucleotides, the CDR3 is TGTGCCAGCAGCTTGGCTAGCGTCCATGAGCAGTTCTTC.

This chain uses TRBV5-1 with TRBJ2-7, with 9 bases lining up with TRBD1. This CDR3 spans 16 amino acids. The ends lost 5 bases at V and 3 bases at J; junction bases unmatched: 12. Germline V gives CDR1 SGHRS, CDR2 YFSETQ. The CDR3, as DNA: TGCGCCAGCAGGACCTCCCCGACAGGGGGATACTACGAGCAGTACTTC. Amino acid sequence: CASRTSPTGGYYEQYF. Combining the CDR3 with reference TRBV5-1 and TRBJ2-7 gives the whole variable domain KAGVTQTPRYLIKTRGQQVTLSCSPISGHRSVSWYQQTPGQGLQFLFEYFSETQRNKGNFPGRFSGRQFSNSRSEMNVSTLELGDSALYLCASRTSPTGGYYEQYFGPGTRLTVT.

This clonotype was seen a handful of times. The V and J genes are TRBV3-1 and TRBJ2-1, with D possibly TRBD1 on 5 matching bases. With 0 bases removed from V and 6 bases from J, the gap between germline ends came to 12 bases. The CDR3 runs to 15 residues. Germline values: CDR1 LGHDT, CDR2 YNNKEL (reference sequence). DNA for the CDR3: TGTGCCAGCAGCCAAGAAGGGGCACGAGCCAATGAGCAGTTCTTC. It specifies CASSQEGARANEQFF.

This clonotype was seen at least ten times. This chain joins TRBV5-6 and TRBJ2-2, with 9 bases fitting TRBD1. The CDR3 length is 16 residues. Losses at the gene ends were 4 bases for V and 4 bases for J; bases not matched to a gene: 8. The germline V gene encodes CDR1 SGHDT and CDR2 YYEEEE. This chain's CDR3 is CASSRPGQGSTGELFF. Written as DNA, the CDR3 is TGTGCCAGCAGCCGTCCGGGACAGGGTTCCACCGGGGAGCTGTTTTTT.

About this clonotype: At one boundary the junction diverges from the germline segment, which might be a read error. V usage is TRBV24-1 and J usage is TRBJ2-7; maybe TRBD2 (5 bases). The CDR3 covers 11 residues. Germline V lookup: CDR1 KGHDR, CDR2 SFDVKD. The CDR3 region is CSPEDFYEQYF. CDR3 in DNA: TGCTCTCCGGAGGACTTCTACGAGCAGTACTTC.

The V gene is TRBV20-1, the J gene TRBJ2-1; D uncertain. Germline values: CDR1 DFQATT, CDR2 SNEGSKA (reference sequence). Trimming took off 0 bases at V and 6 bases at J, with 15 bases between the two ends. The CDR3 covers 15 residues. CDR3 protein: CSARDPRAQPNEQFF. The CDR3 nucleotides are TGCAGTGCTAGAGACCCCAGAGCCCAACCCAATGAGCAGTTCTTC.

The J gene is TRBJ1-5, the V gene TRBV28; D is perhaps TRBD1 (5 bases). Germline V CDR1 and CDR2: MDHEN, SYDVKM. This CDR3 has 14 amino acids. With 7 bases removed from V and 6 bases from J, the gap between germline ends came to 16 bases. DNA of the CDR3: TGTGCCAGCATGCGGTCAGGGCGTTCTCAGCCCCAGCATTTT. As protein: CASMRSGRSQPQHF.

V usage is TRBV24-1 and J usage is TRBJ2-5, with 12 bases aligning to TRBD2. This CDR3 is built from 15 residues. V dropped 3 bases and J dropped 4; count of bases not matched to a gene: 2. Germline V CDR1 and CDR2: KGHDR, SFDVKD. In DNA, the CDR3 is TGTGCCACCAGTGATCCTAGCGGGAGGGGAGAGACCCAGTACTTC. Protein sequence: CATSDPSGRGETQYF.